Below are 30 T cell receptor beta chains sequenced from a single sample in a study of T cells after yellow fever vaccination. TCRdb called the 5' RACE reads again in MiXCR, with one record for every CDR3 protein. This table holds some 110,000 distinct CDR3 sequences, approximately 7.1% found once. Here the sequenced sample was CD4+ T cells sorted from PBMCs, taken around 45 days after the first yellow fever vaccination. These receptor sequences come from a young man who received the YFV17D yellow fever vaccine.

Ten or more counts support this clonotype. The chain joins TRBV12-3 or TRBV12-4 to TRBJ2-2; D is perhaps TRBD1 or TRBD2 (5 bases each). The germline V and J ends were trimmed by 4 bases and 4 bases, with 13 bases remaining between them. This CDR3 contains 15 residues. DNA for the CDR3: TGTGCCAGCAGTTCATCAGGGCTAGCCACCGGGGAGCTGTTTTTT. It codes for CASSSSGLATGELFF.

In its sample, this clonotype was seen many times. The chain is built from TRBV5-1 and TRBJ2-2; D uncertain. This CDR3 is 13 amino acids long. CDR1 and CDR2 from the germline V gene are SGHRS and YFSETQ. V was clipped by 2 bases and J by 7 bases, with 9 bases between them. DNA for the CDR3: TGCGCCAGCAGCTTTGGGATTAACGGGGAGCTGTTTTTT. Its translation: CASSFGINGELFF.

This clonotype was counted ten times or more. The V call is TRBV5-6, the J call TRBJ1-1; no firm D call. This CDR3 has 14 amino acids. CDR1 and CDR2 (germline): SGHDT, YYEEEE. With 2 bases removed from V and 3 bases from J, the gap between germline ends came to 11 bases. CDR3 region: CASSFFQMDTEAFF. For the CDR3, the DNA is TGTGCCAGCAGCTTTTTCCAGATGGACACTGAAGCTTTCTTT.

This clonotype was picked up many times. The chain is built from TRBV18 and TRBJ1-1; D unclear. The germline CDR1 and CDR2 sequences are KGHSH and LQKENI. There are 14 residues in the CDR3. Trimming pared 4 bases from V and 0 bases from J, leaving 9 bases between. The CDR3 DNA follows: TGTGCCAGCTCACGCGGGCAAATGAACACTGAAGCTTTCTTT. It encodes CASSRGQMNTEAFF.

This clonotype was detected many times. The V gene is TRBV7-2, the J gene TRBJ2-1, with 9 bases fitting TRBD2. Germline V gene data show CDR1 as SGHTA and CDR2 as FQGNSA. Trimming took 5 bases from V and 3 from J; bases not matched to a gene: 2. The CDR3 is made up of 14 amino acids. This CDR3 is CASSRTSDYNEQFF. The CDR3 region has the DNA TGTGCCAGCAGCCGGACTAGCGACTACAATGAGCAGTTCTTC.

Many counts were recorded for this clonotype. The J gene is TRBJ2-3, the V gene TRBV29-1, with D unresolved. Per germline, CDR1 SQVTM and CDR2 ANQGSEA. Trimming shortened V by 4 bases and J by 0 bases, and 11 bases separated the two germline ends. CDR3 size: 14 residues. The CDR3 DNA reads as TGCAGCGTTGCGACTGCTAGTAGCACAGATACGCAGTATTTT. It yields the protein CSVATASSTDTQYF.

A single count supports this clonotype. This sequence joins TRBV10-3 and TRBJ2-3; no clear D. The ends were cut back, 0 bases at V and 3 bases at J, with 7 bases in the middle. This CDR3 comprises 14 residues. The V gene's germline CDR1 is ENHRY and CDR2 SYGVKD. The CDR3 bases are TGTGCCATCAGTGAGTCGCCGGCAACAGATACGCAGTATTTT. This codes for CAISESPATDTQYF.

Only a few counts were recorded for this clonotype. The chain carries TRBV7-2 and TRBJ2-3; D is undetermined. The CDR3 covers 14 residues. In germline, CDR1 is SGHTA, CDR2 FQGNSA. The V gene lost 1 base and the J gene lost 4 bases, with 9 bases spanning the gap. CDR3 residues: CASSLGRAPDTQYF. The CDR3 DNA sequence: TGTGCCAGCAGCTTAGGAAGGGCCCCAGATACGCAGTATTTT.

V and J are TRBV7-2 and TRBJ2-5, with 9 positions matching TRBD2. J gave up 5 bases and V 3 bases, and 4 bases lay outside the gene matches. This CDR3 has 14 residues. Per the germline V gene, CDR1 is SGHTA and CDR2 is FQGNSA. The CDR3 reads CASSFQRGEETQYF. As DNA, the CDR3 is TGTGCCAGCAGCTTCCAGCGGGGGGAGGAGACCCAGTACTTC.

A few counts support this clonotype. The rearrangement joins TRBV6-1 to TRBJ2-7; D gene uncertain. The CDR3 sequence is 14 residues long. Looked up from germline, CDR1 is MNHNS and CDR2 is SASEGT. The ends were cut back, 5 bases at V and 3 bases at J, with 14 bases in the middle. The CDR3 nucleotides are TGTGCCAGCAGTACCCCCCCTACCTTCTACGAGCAGTACTTC. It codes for CASSTPPTFYEQYF.

The CDR3 loop is CASSANRGLGSPLHF. Here the CDR3 DNA reads TGTGCCAGCAGCGCTAACAGGGGTCTTGGTTCACCCCTCCACTTT. This chain links TRBV5-4 with TRBJ1-6; 7 bases map to TRBD1. Germline values: CDR1 SGHNT, CDR2 YYREEE (reference sequence). CDR3 length: 15 residues. The V gene end was trimmed by 4 bases and the J gene end by 9 bases; junction bases not matched to a gene: 10.

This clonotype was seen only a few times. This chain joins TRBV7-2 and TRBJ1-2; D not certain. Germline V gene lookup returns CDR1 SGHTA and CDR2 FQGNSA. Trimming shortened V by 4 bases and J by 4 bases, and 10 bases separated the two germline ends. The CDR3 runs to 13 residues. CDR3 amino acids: CASSSSPAYGYTF. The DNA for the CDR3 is TGTGCCAGCAGCTCATCGCCGGCCTATGGCTACACCTTC.

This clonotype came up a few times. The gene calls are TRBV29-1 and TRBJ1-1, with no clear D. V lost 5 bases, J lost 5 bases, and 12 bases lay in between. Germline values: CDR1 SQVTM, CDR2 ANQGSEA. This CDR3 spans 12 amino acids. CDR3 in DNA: TGCAGCGTTTACTCGGAAGTTACTGAAGCTTTCTTT. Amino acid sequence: CSVYSEVTEAFF.

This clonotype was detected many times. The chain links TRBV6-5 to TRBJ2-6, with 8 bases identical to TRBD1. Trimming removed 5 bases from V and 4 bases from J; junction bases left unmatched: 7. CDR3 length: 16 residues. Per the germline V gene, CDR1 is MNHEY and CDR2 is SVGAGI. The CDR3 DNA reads TGTGCCAGCAGTCTGACAGGGGAGGACGGGGCCAACGTCCTGACTTTC. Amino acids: CASSLTGEDGANVLTF.

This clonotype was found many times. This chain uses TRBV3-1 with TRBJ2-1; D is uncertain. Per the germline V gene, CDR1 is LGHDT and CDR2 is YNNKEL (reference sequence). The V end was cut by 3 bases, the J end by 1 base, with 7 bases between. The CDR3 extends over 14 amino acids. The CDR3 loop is CASSHSGSYNEQFF. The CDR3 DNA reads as TGTGCCAGCAGCCATTCCGGGTCCTACAATGAGCAGTTCTTC.

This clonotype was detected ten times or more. CDR3 nucleotide sequence: TGCGCCAGCAGTGATGTACAGAGCAATCAGCCCCAGCATTTT. Translating gives CASSDVQSNQPQHF. The V gene is TRBV10-2, the J gene TRBJ1-5; D is unresolved. Looked up from germline, CDR1 is WSHSY and CDR2 is SAAADI. With 3 bases removed from V and 1 base from J, the gap between germline ends came to 7 bases. The CDR3 runs to 14 residues.

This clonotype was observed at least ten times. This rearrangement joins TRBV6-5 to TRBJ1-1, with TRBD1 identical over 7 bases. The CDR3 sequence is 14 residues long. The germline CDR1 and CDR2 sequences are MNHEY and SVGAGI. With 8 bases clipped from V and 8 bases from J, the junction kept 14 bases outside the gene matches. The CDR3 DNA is TGTGCCAGCCTCACCGGACAGGCGGGAGGGGAAGCTTTCTTT. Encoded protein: CASLTGQAGGEAFF.

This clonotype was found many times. The CDR3 DNA reads TGTGCCAGCCGACTAGCGGGGGAGGAGACCCAGTACTTC. It specifies CASRLAGEETQYF. The chain carries TRBV7-2 and TRBJ2-5; 12 bases are shared with TRBD2. The trim removed 8 bases at V and 5 bases at J, leaving 3 bases unmatched. Germline CDR1 reads SGHTA; CDR2 reads FQGNSA. This CDR3 has 13 residues.

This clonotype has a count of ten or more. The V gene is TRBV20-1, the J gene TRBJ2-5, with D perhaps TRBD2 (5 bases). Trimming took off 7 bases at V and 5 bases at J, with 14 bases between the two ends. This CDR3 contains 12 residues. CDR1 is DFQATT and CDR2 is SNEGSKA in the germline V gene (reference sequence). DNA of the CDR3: TGCAGTGGGCAGGAGGAACGGGAGACCCAGTACTTC. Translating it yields CSGQEERETQYF.

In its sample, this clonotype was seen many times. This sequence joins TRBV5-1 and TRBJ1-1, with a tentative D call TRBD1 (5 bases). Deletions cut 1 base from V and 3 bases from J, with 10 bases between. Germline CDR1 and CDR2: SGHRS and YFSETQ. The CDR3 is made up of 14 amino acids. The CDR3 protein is CASSLTRVDTEAFF. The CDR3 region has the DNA TGCGCCAGCAGCTTGACCAGGGTCGACACTGAAGCTTTCTTT.

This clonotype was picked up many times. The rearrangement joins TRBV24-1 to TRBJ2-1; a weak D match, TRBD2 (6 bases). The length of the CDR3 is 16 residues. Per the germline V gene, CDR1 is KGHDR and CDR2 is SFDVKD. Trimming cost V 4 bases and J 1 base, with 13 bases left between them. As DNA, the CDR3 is TGTGCCACCAGTGAGTCCGGGACTGGATCCTACAATGAGCAGTTCTTC. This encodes CATSESGTGSYNEQFF.

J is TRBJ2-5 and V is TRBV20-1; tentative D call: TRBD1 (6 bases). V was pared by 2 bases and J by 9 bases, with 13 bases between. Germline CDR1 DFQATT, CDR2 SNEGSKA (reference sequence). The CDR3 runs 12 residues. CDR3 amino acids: CSARPVGGSQYF. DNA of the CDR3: TGCAGTGCTAGACCAGTAGGGGGTTCCCAGTACTTC.

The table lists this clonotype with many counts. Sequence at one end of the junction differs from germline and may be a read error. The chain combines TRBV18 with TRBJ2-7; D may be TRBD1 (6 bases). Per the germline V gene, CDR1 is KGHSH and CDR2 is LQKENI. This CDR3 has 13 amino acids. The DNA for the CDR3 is TGTGCCAGCTCACCAGGGGGCTCCGACGAGCAGTACTTC. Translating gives CASSPGGSDEQYF.

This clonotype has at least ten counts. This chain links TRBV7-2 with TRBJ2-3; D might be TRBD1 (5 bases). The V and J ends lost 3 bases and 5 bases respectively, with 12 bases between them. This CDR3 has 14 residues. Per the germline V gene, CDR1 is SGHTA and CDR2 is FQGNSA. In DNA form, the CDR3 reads TGTGCCAGCAGCTTTAGGGGCCTCATAGATACGCAGTATTTT. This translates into CASSFRGLIDTQYF.

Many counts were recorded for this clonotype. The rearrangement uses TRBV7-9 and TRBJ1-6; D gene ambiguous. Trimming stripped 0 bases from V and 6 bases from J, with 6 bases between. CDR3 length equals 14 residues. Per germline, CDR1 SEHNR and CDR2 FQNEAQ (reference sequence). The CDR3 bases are TGTGCCAGCAGCTTAGCGCAGATTAATTCACCCCTCCACTTT. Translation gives CASSLAQINSPLHF.

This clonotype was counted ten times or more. The CDR3 sequence is CASAGGGQSSYNSPLHF. The CDR3 DNA is TGTGCCAGTGCCGGGGGGGGCCAGAGCTCCTATAATTCACCCCTCCACTTT. The chain uses TRBV2 and TRBJ1-6; the D gene is possibly TRBD1 (6 bases). Germline V gene lookup returns CDR1 SNHLY and CDR2 FYNNEI. The CDR3 spans 17 residues. V was pared by 9 bases and J by 0 bases, with 18 bases between.

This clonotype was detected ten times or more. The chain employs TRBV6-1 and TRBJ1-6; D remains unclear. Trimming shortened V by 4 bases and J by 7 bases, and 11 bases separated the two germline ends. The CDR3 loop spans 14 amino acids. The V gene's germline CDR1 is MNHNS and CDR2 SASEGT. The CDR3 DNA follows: TGTGCCAGCAGTGCTCAGGAGATAAATTCACCCCTCCACTTT. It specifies CASSAQEINSPLHF.

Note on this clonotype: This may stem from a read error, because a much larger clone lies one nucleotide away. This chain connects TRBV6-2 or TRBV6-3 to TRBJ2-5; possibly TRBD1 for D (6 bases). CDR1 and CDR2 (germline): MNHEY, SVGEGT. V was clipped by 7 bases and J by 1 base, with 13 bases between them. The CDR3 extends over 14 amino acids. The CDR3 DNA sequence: TGTGCCAGCACCCCCAGGGGCCGCCAAGAGACCCAGTACTTC. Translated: CASTPRGRQETQYF.

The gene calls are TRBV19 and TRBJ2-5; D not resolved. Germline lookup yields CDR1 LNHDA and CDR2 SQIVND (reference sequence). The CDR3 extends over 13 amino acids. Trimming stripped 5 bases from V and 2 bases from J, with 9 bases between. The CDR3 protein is CASSPPEQETQYF. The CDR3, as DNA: TGTGCCAGTAGTCCCCCAGAACAAGAGACCCAGTACTTC.

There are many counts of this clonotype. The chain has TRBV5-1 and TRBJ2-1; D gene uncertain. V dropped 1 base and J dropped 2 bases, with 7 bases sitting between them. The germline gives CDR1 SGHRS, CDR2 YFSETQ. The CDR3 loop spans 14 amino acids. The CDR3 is CASSLQGPYNEQFF. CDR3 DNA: TGCGCCAGCAGCTTGCAAGGGCCCTACAATGAGCAGTTCTTC.